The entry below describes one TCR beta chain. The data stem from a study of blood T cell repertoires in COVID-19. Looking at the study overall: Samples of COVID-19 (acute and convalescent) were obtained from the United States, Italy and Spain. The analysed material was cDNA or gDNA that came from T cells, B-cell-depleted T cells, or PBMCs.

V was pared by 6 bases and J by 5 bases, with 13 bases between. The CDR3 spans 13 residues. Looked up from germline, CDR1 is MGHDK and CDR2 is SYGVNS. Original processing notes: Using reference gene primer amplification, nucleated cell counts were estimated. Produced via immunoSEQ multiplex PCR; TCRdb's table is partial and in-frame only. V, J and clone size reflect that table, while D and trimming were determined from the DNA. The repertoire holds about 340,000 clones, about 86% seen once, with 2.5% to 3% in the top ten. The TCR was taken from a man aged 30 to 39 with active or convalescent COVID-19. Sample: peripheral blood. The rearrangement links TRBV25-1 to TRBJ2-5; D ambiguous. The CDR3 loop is CASRWAATETQYF. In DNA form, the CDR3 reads TGTGCCAGCAGATGGGCCGCCACCGAGACCCAGTACTTC.